One T cell receptor beta chain is described in this entry. Its matching antigen is unknown. Germline V lookup: CDR1 SEHNR, CDR2 FQNEAQ (reference sequence). The ends were cut back, 5 bases at V and 1 base at J, with 11 bases in the middle. CDR3 length: 14 amino acids. A multiplex PCR was run with 60 Vbeta primers and 13 Jbeta primers. Using immunoSEQ multiplex PCR, the repertoire was profiled, and TCRdb retains in-frame clones only, with some absent. This repertoire includes roughly 30,000 clones. This sample was included in a study of cytomegalovirus exposure and HLA in healthy donors. Whole-study findings and limits: As confirmed in vitro, a few CMV-associated chains were specific for CMV antigens.

The clonotype was recovered from a woman between 35 and 50 years old in good health and CMV-seropositive. The material sequenced was PBMCs. The gene calls are TRBV7-9 and TRBJ1-2; D unclear. The CDR3 DNA sequence: TGTGCCAGCAGCACCCCAAGAGTTAACTATGGCTACACCTTC. Amino acid sequence: CASSTPRVNYGYTF. The full variable domain, completed using reference TRBV7-9 and TRBJ1-2, is DTGVSQNPRHKITKRGQNVTFRCDPISEHNRLYWYRQTLGQGPEFLTYFQNEAQLEKSRLLSDRFSAERPKGSFSTLEIQRTEQGDSAMYLCASSTPRVNYGYTFGSGTRLTVV.